The 18 T cell receptor beta chains below were found in one sample sequenced in a study of T-cell reconstitution after alpha-beta-depleted transplantation in children. Library preparation (for TCRbeta) was performed with unique molecular identifiers. TCRdb fed the PCR reads into MiXCR, producing one record per CDR3 protein. The sample gives some 300,000 distinct CDR3 sequences, roughly 9.1% of which show up once; roughly 7.1% is in the top ten. This material consisted of PBMCs, taken before TCRalphabeta/CD19-depleted stem cell transplant. Receptors were obtained from a boy in the first two years of life with acute myeloid leukemia, due to receive a stem cell transplant.

This clonotype was observed many times. The V call is TRBV9, the J call TRBJ2-1; TRBD2 agrees at 7 bases. This CDR3 is built from 16 residues. J was trimmed by 1 base and V by 0 bases; bases with no gene match: 4. Germline assignment: CDR1 SGDLS and CDR2 YYNGEE. The CDR3 protein is CASSVERRGSYNEQFF. For the CDR3, the DNA is TGTGCCAGCAGCGTAGAGCGGCGGGGGTCCTACAATGAGCAGTTCTTC.

This clonotype was picked up many times. V and J are TRBV18 and TRBJ2-6; 10 nucleotides align to TRBD1. The J segment lost 0 bases and the V segment lost 3 bases, leaving 5 bases of the junction unmatched. Germline assignment: CDR1 KGHSH and CDR2 LQKENI. This CDR3 region has 18 residues. The CDR3 DNA reads TGTGCCAGCTCACCCCGGACAGGGGGATCCTCTGGGGCCAACGTCCTGACTTTC. Its protein product is CASSPRTGGSSGANVLTF.

The sample holds many counts of this clonotype. The chain links TRBV10-3 to TRBJ2-1; D may be TRBD2 (8 bases). Germline loops: CDR1 ENHRY, CDR2 SYGVKD. The CDR3 totals 12 residues. Between the trimmed V and J ends, which lost 7 bases and 8 bases, there was a span of 12 bases. The DNA for the CDR3 is TGTGCCATCACGGGAGGGGGCGATGAGCAGTTCTTC. Protein product: CAITGGGDEQFF.

This clonotype was detected ten times or more. J is TRBJ1-2 and V is TRBV6-1; 7 bases map to TRBD1. Germline CDR1 is MNHNS and CDR2 is SASEGT. The CDR3 runs to 13 residues. V lost 5 bases, J lost 3 bases, and 3 bases stayed unmatched. Here the CDR3 reads CASSQGEDYGYTF. CDR3 DNA sequence: TGTGCCAGCAGTCAGGGGGAAGACTATGGCTACACCTTC.

This clonotype appeared many times. V and J are TRBV29-1 and TRBJ2-5; TRBD2 matches at 13 bases. The germline V gene encodes CDR1 SQVTM and CDR2 ANQGSEA. The CDR3 is 14 residues long. The V segment lost 8 bases and the J segment 1 base; nucleotides outside the gene matches: 4. Here the CDR3 DNA reads TGCAGCATCACTAGCGGGAGGGTCCAAGAGACCCAGTACTTC. This translates into CSITSGRVQETQYF.

At least ten counts were recorded for this clonotype. V gene TRBV27 combines with J gene TRBJ2-1, with 12 bases identical to TRBD1. V trimming: 4 bases; J trimming: 6 bases; junction bases outside the gene matches: 1. Germline V gives CDR1 MNHEY, CDR2 SMNVEV (reference sequence). This CDR3 spans 14 amino acids. CDR3 DNA: TGTGCCAGCAGTTCGGGACAGGGGGCCAATGAGCAGTTCTTC. Encoded protein: CASSSGQGANEQFF.

This clonotype has ten or more counts. The V call is TRBV10-3, the J call TRBJ2-2; D not certain. The germline V gene has CDR1 ENHRY and CDR2 SYGVKD. This CDR3 is built from 15 residues. V was trimmed by 7 bases and J by 0 bases, leaving 12 bases between them. The CDR3 protein is CAIKDSRTNTGELFF. DNA of the CDR3: TGTGCCATCAAGGATAGCCGGACGAACACCGGGGAGCTGTTTTTT.

In this sample, this clonotype turned up a few times. The chain carries TRBV6-1 and TRBJ1-5, with 7 bases that match TRBD1. The CDR3 is made up of 13 amino acids. Germline V lookup: CDR1 MNHNS, CDR2 SASEGT. V shed 10 bases, J shed 2 bases, and the junction held 5 bases outside the gene matches. CDR3 in DNA: TGTGCCACCACCGGGACAGGCAATCAGCCCCAGCATTTT. It specifies CATTGTGNQPQHF.

This clonotype occurred many times. The CDR3 DNA follows: TGTGCCAGCAGCCGCAGGACTAGCGGGCCGAACACCGGGGAGCTGTTTTTT. Its protein is CASSRRTSGPNTGELFF. This chain uses TRBV12-3 or TRBV12-4 with TRBJ2-2; 11 nucleotides align to TRBD2. The CDR3 is 17 residues long. V was pared by 6 bases and J by 0 bases, with 6 bases of the junction left unmatched.

This clonotype has a count of ten or more. This chain links TRBV7-8 with TRBJ1-1; TRBD1 matches 8 bases. The germline V gene encodes CDR1 SGHVS and CDR2 FQNEAQ. This CDR3 has 14 amino acids. J lost 4 bases, V lost 5 bases, and 6 bases had no gene match. The CDR3 reads CASSPRTGGTEAFF. For the CDR3, the DNA is TGTGCCAGCAGCCCTCGAACAGGGGGCACTGAAGCTTTCTTT. The full variable domain, rest sourced from reference TRBV7-8 and TRBJ1-1, is GAGVSQSPRYKVAKRGQDVALRCDPISGHVSLFWYQQALGQGPEFLTYFQNEAQLDKSGLPSDRFFAERPEGSVSTLKIQRTQQEDSAVYLCASSPRTGGTEAFFGQGTRLTVV.

This clonotype appeared many times. This sequence joins TRBV9 and TRBJ1-5; the D gene is possibly TRBD1 (5 bases). Germline CDR1 is SGDLS and CDR2 is YYNGEE. The CDR3 is 16 residues long. V was shortened by 0 bases and J by 7 bases, with 17 bases between the two germline ends. CDR3 amino acids: CASSVDGTIRGQPQHF. In DNA, the CDR3 is TGTGCCAGCAGCGTAGATGGGACTATACGTGGCCAGCCCCAGCATTTT. Drawing the rest from reference TRBV9 and TRBJ1-5, the complete variable domain is DSGVTQTPKHLITATGQRVTLRCSPRSGDLSVYWYQQSLDQGLQFLIQYYNGEERAKGNILERFSAQQFPDLHSELNLSSLELGDSALYFCASSVDGTIRGQPQHFGDGTRLSIL.

This clonotype was seen a handful of times. The chain joins TRBV6-1 to TRBJ2-2; 10 bases agree with TRBD1. The CDR3 runs to 15 residues. The germline V gene encodes CDR1 MNHNS and CDR2 SASEGT. V gave up 6 bases and J gave up 1 base; unmatched junction bases: 2. The CDR3 reads CASSRDRGNTGELFF. The CDR3 DNA sequence: TGTGCCAGCAGCCGGGACAGGGGGAACACCGGGGAGCTGTTTTTT.

This clonotype was detected many times. V gene TRBV6-6 combines with J gene TRBJ1-5; weak D call: TRBD1 (5 bases). Germline assignment: CDR1 MNHNY and CDR2 SVGAGI (reference sequence). This CDR3 is built from 15 residues. Trimming removed 6 bases from V and 0 bases from J, with 12 bases in between. For the CDR3, the DNA is TGTGCCAGCAGACCCCGGGGGATTAGCAATCAGCCCCAGCATTTT. Its protein is CASRPRGISNQPQHF.

The V gene is TRBV7-9, the J gene TRBJ1-1, with a tentative D call TRBD1 (5 bases). Germline V gene lookup returns CDR1 SEHNR and CDR2 FQNEAQ (reference sequence). Trimming stripped 1 base from V and 1 base from J, with 10 bases between. This CDR3 comprises 15 residues. The CDR3 sequence: CASSLDPDRNTEAFF. Here the CDR3 DNA reads TGTGCCAGCAGCTTAGACCCTGACAGGAACACTGAAGCTTTCTTT.

Remarks on this clonotype: This sequence may be a read error, since a much larger clone differs from it by one base. The chain combines TRBV29-1 with TRBJ1-2, with D possibly being TRBD1 (6 bases). V dropped 1 base and J dropped 7 bases, with 16 bases sitting between them. This CDR3 region has 14 residues. CDR1 is SQVTM and CDR2 is ANQGSEA in the germline V gene. CDR3 in amino acids: CSVEGGRGAVGYTF. Written as DNA, the CDR3 is TGCAGCGTTGAAGGGGGACGGGGGGCCGTTGGCTACACCTTC.

This clonotype showed up many times. The chain combines TRBV4-1 with TRBJ2-3; D is uncertain. This CDR3 has 16 residues. Trimming removed 0 bases from V and 1 base from J, with 11 bases in between. Germline assignment: CDR1 MGHRA and CDR2 YSYEKL. The DNA of the CDR3 is TGCGCCAGCAGCCAAGAACACAACATACGCACAGATACGCAGTATTTT. Translation gives CASSQEHNIRTDTQYF.

Regarding this clonotype: A much larger clone differs by one base, so this may be a read error. The chain couples TRBV15 to TRBJ1-5; no clear D gene. Germline V gives CDR1 LNHNV, CDR2 YYDKDF (reference sequence). The V end was cut by 5 bases, the J end by 4 bases, with 15 bases between. This CDR3 contains 15 residues. For the CDR3, the DNA is TGTGCCACCAGCCCGTGGGCCGTCCGAAATCAGCCCCAGCATTTT. It encodes CATSPWAVRNQPQHF.

This clonotype was recorded at least ten times. The chain joins TRBV28 to TRBJ2-7; no firm D call. The CDR3 loop spans 12 amino acids. Germline assignment: CDR1 MDHEN and CDR2 SYDVKM. Trimming shortened V by 6 bases and J by 5 bases, and 11 bases separated the two germline ends. DNA of the CDR3: TGTGCCAGCAGCCGAAATACCAACGAGCAGTACTTC. This translates into CASSRNTNEQYF.